This is a list of T cell receptor beta chains from one sample in a study of beta chain features in type 1 diabetes. Using immunoSEQ multiplex PCR, the repertoire was profiled, and TCRdb retains in-frame clones only, with some absent. The sample contains 350,000 to 450,000 clones, more than 11% of which appear only once. The sequencing sample was made of naive CD4+ T cells from blood. The receptors originated from a man in his thirties or forties in good health. The CDR3 runs from the conserved cysteine through the conserved F or W. The order of the fields is CDR3 length, V gene, J gene, D gene, clone size, CDR3 protein, CDR3 DNA. A D gene is named only where the DNA matches it firmly. Size is stated for part of the rows, as once, few or many counts, or as a class when the clone is expanded.

15	TRBV7-3	TRBJ2-1	TRBD2	.	CASSVSGRSYNEQFF	TGTGCCAGCAGCGTTAGCGGGAGATCCTACAATGAGCAGTTCTTC
13	TRBV29-1	TRBJ2-5	.	.	CSVEGAVQETQYF	TGCAGCGTTGAAGGCGCAGTCCAAGAGACCCAGTACTTC
13	TRBV11-2	TRBJ1-6	.	few	CASSLDRGTPLHF	TGTGCCAGCAGCTTAGATCGGGGCACACCCCTCCACTTT
17	TRBV7-9	TRBJ2-6	.	few	CASRWMTAAAGANVLTF	TGTGCCAGCAGATGGATGACCGCGGCAGCTGGGGCCAACGTCCTGACTTTC
17	TRBV12-5	TRBJ2-4	.	few	CASGFNRLFGPKNIQYF	TGTGCTAGTGGTTTCAACCGCCTTTTCGGACCCAAAAACATTCAGTACTTC
15	TRBV7-2	TRBJ2-2	TRBD1	.	CASSRDRANTGELFF	TGTGCCAGCAGTCGAGACAGGGCCAACACCGGGGAGCTGTTTTTT
13	TRBV7-8	TRBJ2-1	.	.	CASSVTKLGEQFF	TGTGCCAGCAGCGTAACTAAGTTGGGTGAGCAGTTCTTC
15	TRBV5-6	TRBJ2-1	TRBD2	few	CASSFFAGGPNEQFF	TGTGCCAGCAGCTTCTTTGCGGGAGGGCCCAATGAGCAGTTCTTC
15	TRBV27	TRBJ1-2	TRBD1	.	CASSKDRVEGRGYTF	TGTGCCAGCAGTAAAGACAGGGTTGAAGGTCGCGGCTACACCTTC
14	TRBV5-1	TRBJ2-7	.	.	CASSFTGTTYEQYF	TGCGCCAGCAGCTTTACCGGGACCACTTACGAGCAGTACTTC
15	TRBV6-5	TRBJ2-7	TRBD1	.	CASSYSGQRTYEQYF	TGTGCCAGCAGTTACTCGGGACAGAGGACCTACGAGCAGTACTTC
13	TRBV7-2	TRBJ2-3	.	.	CASSLTFTDTQFF	TGTGCCAGCAGCTTAACCTTCACAGATACGCAGTTTTTT
16	TRBV27	TRBJ2-3	.	.	CASSILAGGGTDTQYF	TGTGCCAGCAGTATCCTGGCGGGCGGTGGCACAGATACGCAGTATTTT